This TCR beta chain was recovered during a study of shared clonotypes between healthy human individuals. Study-wide results and caveats: Some naive CD4 clonotypes, 4% to 6%, turned up in common across several donors. Memory subsets had estimated richness that was generally smaller than that of naive subsets.

The assay ran at deep level. Clones were read by immunoSEQ multiplex PCR, and TCRdb kept only the in-frame ones, dropping some. The sample lists about 2.3 million clones, 85% to 95% seen once, with 0.37% in the top ten. CD45RA+ naive and CD45RA-negative memory subsets were separated from CD4+ cells. There are 12 residues in the CDR3. Trimming shortened V by 3 bases and J by 8 bases, and 7 bases separated the two germline ends. From germline, CDR1 is LNHDA and CDR2 SQIVND (reference sequence). Comments on this clone: Its antigen is still unknown. Other DNA sequences from this sample encode an identical CDR3 as well.

The TCR was taken from a young man in good health. Some clones in this sample may be carry-over from other donors' samples. This sequence joins TRBV19 and TRBJ1-4, with D hard to call. The specimen was naive CD4+ T cells from PBMCs. Subset denoted: CD45RA+ positively selected. The CDR3 sequence is CASSIGQEKLFF. The CDR3 nucleotides read TGTGCCAGTAGTATCGGTCAGGAAAAACTGTTTTTT.